A selection of T cell receptor beta chains follows, all from one sample in a study of T cells in Graves' hyperthyroidism and ophthalmopathy. TCRdb reprocessed the multiplex PCR reads via MiXCR and lists one record per CDR3 protein. Found here are approximately 710,000 distinct CDR3 sequences, roughly 17% of them singletons; the top ten hold about a sixth. The sequenced material came from blood. These receptors were collected from a man aged 45-60 years with Graves' hyperthyroidism. CDR3s include the opening cysteine and the closing phenylalanine or tryptophan. Each record gives: clone size, V gene, J gene, D gene, CDR3 length, CDR3 protein, CDR3 DNA. D genes are given only for firm matches. Rows may omit the clone size; those that give it use once, few, many or a size class.

>many|TRBV12-3/TRBV12-4|TRBJ1-1|.|13
CASSRGLNTEAFF
TGTGCCAGCTCCAGGGGTTTGAACACTGAAGCTTTCTTT
>many|TRBV12-3/TRBV12-4|TRBJ1-5|TRBD1|15
CASSATGVSNQPQHF
TGTGCCAGCAGTGCGACAGGGGTTAGCAATCAGCCCCAGCATTTT
>many|TRBV7-8|TRBJ2-5|.|13
CASSLGEAETQYF
TGTGCCAGCAGCTTAGGGGAAGCGGAGACCCAGTACTTC
>.|TRBV30|TRBJ2-1|.|13
CAWTRSGFDEQFF
TGTGCCTGGACTCGAAGCGGGTTCGATGAGCAGTTCTTC
>many|TRBV28|TRBJ1-5|.|15
CASSLVGRQGQPQHF
TGTGCCAGCAGTTTAGTCGGACGGCAAGGGCAGCCCCAGCATTTT
>few|TRBV7-9|TRBJ1-4|.|13
CASSPRSGEKLFF
TGTGCCAGCAGCCCCCGGAGCGGTGAAAAACTGTTTTTT
>.|TRBV12-3/TRBV12-4|TRBJ2-1|TRBD1|16
CASSQGQGVLGNEQFF
TGTGCCAGCAGTCAGGGACAGGGAGTGCTGGGGAATGAGCAGTTCTTC
>many|TRBV7-3|TRBJ2-1|.|12
CASSFRGDEQFF
TGTGCCAGCAGCTTTAGGGGCGATGAGCAGTTCTTC
>few|TRBV2|TRBJ2-6|TRBD1|18
CASNDYGTGPSGANVLTF
TGTGCCAGCAACGATTACGGGACAGGCCCCTCTGGGGCCAACGTCCTGACTTTC
>.|TRBV3-1|TRBJ1-4|TRBD1|14
CASSPTEGTGGLFF
TGTGCCAGCAGCCCGACTGAGGGGACAGGAGGACTGTTTTTT
>.|TRBV13|TRBJ1-1|.|14
CASSEGFPNTEAFF
TGTGCCAGCAGCGAGGGATTCCCGAACACTGAAGCTTTCTTT
>.|TRBV29-1|TRBJ1-1|TRBD1|13
CSVVHRGNTEAFF
TGCAGCGTTGTTCACAGGGGGAACACTGAAGCTTTCTTT
>many|TRBV20-1|TRBJ2-7|TRBD2|15
CSAEEVTSGSDEQYF
TGCAGTGCCGAAGAGGTCACTAGCGGGAGCGACGAGCAGTACTTC
>many|TRBV7-9|TRBJ2-7|.|13
CASSNRAPYEQYF
TGTGCCAGCAGCAACCGGGCCCCCTACGAGCAGTACTTC
>.|TRBV9|TRBJ1-1|.|14
CASSVDPRNTEAFF
TGTGCCAGCAGCGTAGACCCCCGGAACACTGAAGCTTTCTTT
>many|TRBV28|TRBJ1-4|TRBD1|13
CASRRGQGEKLFF
TGTGCCAGCAGGAGGGGGCAGGGTGAAAAACTGTTTTTT
>few|TRBV24-1|TRBJ2-2|TRBD1|18
CATSDFSVGTGDTGELFF
TGTGCCACCAGTGATTTCAGTGTGGGGACAGGGGACACCGGGGAGCTGTTTTTT
>.|TRBV19|TRBJ1-5|.|12
CASRDLNQPQHF
TGTGCCAGTAGGGACCTGAATCAGCCCCAGCATTTT
>many|TRBV6-1|TRBJ2-7|.|12
CASGRFRYEQYF
TGTGCCAGCGGCAGGTTTCGTTACGAGCAGTACTTC
>few|TRBV11-2|TRBJ2-2|.|16
CASSARQAANTGELFF
TGTGCCAGCAGCGCACGACAGGCAGCGAACACCGGGGAGCTGTTTTTT
>many|TRBV12-3/TRBV12-4|TRBJ1-3|TRBD1|13
CASSSGGGNTIYF
TGTGCCAGCAGTTCAGGGGGTGGAAACACCATATATTTT